The 22 T cell receptor beta chains below all came from one sample that was sequenced in a study of cytomegalovirus exposure and HLA in healthy donors. PCR was performed using 60 Vbeta and 13 Jbeta primers. Repertoires were generated with immunoSEQ multiplex PCR, while TCRdb's copy carries only in-frame clones and drops some. Of approximately 180,000 clones in the sample, about 86% were seen once. Input material: PBMCs. These receptor sequences come from a woman between 25 and 40 years old in good health and CMV-seronegative.

The rearrangement uses TRBV7-2 and TRBJ2-3, with 9 bases fitting TRBD2. Germline-derived CDR1 and CDR2 are SGHTA and FQGNSA. The trim removed 8 bases at V and 8 bases at J, leaving 8 bases unmatched. CDR3 length: 13 amino acids. CDR3 DNA sequence: TGTGCCAGCGAAGCGGGAGGTCGGGGTACGCAGTATTTT. Translation: CASEAGGRGTQYF.

The rearrangement uses TRBV14 and TRBJ2-7; 9 bases line up with TRBD1. From germline, CDR1 is SGHDN and CDR2 FVKESK. The CDR3 is 12 amino acids. V lost 6 bases and J lost 6; bases outside the gene matches: 3. This chain's CDR3 is CASRGQGLEQYF. DNA for the CDR3: TGTGCCAGCAGGGGACAGGGTCTCGAGCAGTACTTC.

The genes are TRBV28 and TRBJ2-6, with a weak D call TRBD1 (5 bases). Germline CDR1 is MDHEN and CDR2 is SYDVKM. This CDR3 has 15 residues. Trimming took 3 bases from V and 0 from J, leaving 6 bases between them. CDR3 loop: CASSLDTSGANVLTF. CDR3 DNA: TGTGCCAGCAGTTTGGACACCTCTGGGGCCAACGTCCTGACTTTC.

The CDR3 bases are TGCGCCAGCAGCCAAGAGGGAGTGGTTACGCAGTATTTT. Residues: CASSQEGVVTQYF. This chain joins TRBV4-1 and TRBJ2-3, with D perhaps TRBD2 (5 bases). Germline V lookup: CDR1 MGHRA, CDR2 YSYEKL. The CDR3 covers 13 residues. Trimming stripped 0 bases from V and 8 bases from J, with 9 bases between.

J is TRBJ2-7 and V is TRBV18, with D maybe TRBD1 (6 bases). Germline loops: CDR1 KGHSH, CDR2 LQKENI. V shed 7 bases and J shed 5 bases, with 15 bases lying between them. This CDR3 is 13 amino acids long. CDR3 in amino acids: CASLSGAADEQYF. The CDR3 DNA reads as TGTGCCAGCTTATCAGGGGCGGCCGACGAGCAGTACTTC.

J is TRBJ2-7 and V is TRBV19; 8 bases agree with TRBD1. V shed 4 bases and J 5 bases; nucleotides not matched to a gene: 13. This CDR3 region has 16 residues. Germline V gene data show CDR1 as LNHDA and CDR2 as SQIVND (reference sequence). The CDR3 DNA reads as TGTGCCAGTAGTACTTCAAAACACATGACAGGGGACGAGCAGTACTTC. This codes for CASSTSKHMTGDEQYF.

As to this clone: An end of the junction differs from the germline gene, which may be a read error. The chain couples TRBV25-1 to TRBJ2-6; possible D gene TRBD1, 5 bases. From germline, CDR1 is MGHDK and CDR2 SYGVNS. This CDR3 has 12 residues. The CDR3 protein is CATASGANGLTF. CDR3 sequence (DNA): TGTGCCACTGCCTCTGGGGCCAACGGCCTGACTTTC.

This clone was counted a few times. CDR3 nucleotide sequence: TGTGCCAGTTGTCCGGGAGGAACCTACGAGCAGTACTTC. This translates into CASCPGGTYEQYF. The rearrangement links TRBV19 to TRBJ2-7; TRBD2 matches 7 bases. Looked up from germline, CDR1 is LNHDA and CDR2 is SQIVND (reference sequence). This CDR3 is built from 13 residues. Losses at the gene ends were 8 bases for V and 2 bases for J; bases not matched to a gene: 6.

The chain carries TRBV10-2 and TRBJ2-5; TRBD1 matches 8 bases. The CDR3 has 15 residues. Per germline, CDR1 WSHSY and CDR2 SAAADI. V shed 6 bases and J 3 bases; nucleotides not matched to a gene: 9. The CDR3 region is CASSGTGTGEETQYF. For the CDR3, the DNA is TGCGCCAGCAGCGGCACCGGGACAGGTGAAGAGACCCAGTACTTC.

The chain couples TRBV19 to TRBJ2-3; TRBD2 agrees at 11 bases. Germline V gives CDR1 LNHDA, CDR2 SQIVND (reference sequence). This CDR3 comprises 17 residues. The V segment lost 7 bases and the J segment 2 bases; nucleotides outside the gene matches: 11. CDR3 DNA: TGTGCCAGTAACAAAGGGACTAGCGGAAGCCTCACAGATACGCAGTATTTT. Its translation: CASNKGTSGSLTDTQYF.

A remark on this clone: The germline gene is not matched at one end of the junction; a read error may be the cause. The rearrangement links TRBV7-9 to TRBJ2-2, with TRBD2 as a possible D gene (6 bases). Germline V CDR1 and CDR2: SEHNR, FQNEAQ (reference sequence). This CDR3 has 16 residues. CDR3 DNA: TGTTCCAGCAGCAAAGGACTAACGGGTCGTACCGGGGAGCTGTTTTTT. Residues: CSSSKGLTGRTGELFF. Supplemented by reference TRBV7-9 and TRBJ2-2, the full variable domain reads DTGVSQNPRHKITKRGQNVTFRCDPISEHNRLYWYRQTLGQGPEFLTYFQNEAQLEKSRLLSDRFSAERPKGSFSTLEIQRTEQGDSAMYLCSSSKGLTGRTGELFFGEGSRLTVL.

The rearrangement uses TRBV13 and TRBJ2-4; 11 nucleotides agree with TRBD2. The germline V gene has CDR1 PRHDT and CDR2 FYEKMQ (reference sequence). The CDR3 length is 16 residues. J was trimmed by 1 base and V by 3 bases; bases with no gene match: 2. CDR3 nucleotides: TGTGCCAGCAGCTTTTCTAGCGGGGGGGCCAAAAACATTCAGTACTTC. It yields the protein CASSFSSGGAKNIQYF.

The V call is TRBV4-1, the J call TRBJ2-1; 13 nucleotides match TRBD2. The length of the CDR3 is 19 residues. Trimming removed 0 bases from V and 7 bases from J; junction bases left unmatched: 12. Germline loops: CDR1 MGHRA, CDR2 YSYEKL. The CDR3, as DNA: TGCGCCAGCAGCCAAGACGGAGGGAGGGGACTAGCGGGGAGTAATGAGCAGTTCTTC. It encodes CASSQDGGRGLAGSNEQFF.

The chain employs TRBV10-1 and TRBJ2-4; D unresolved. CDR1 and CDR2 from the germline V gene are WNHNN and SYGVQD (reference sequence). There are 13 residues in the CDR3. V was pared by 4 bases and J by 5 bases, with 9 bases between. The CDR3 reads CASSGFTENIQYF. CDR3 nucleotides: TGCGCCAGCAGTGGATTCACTGAAAACATTCAGTACTTC.

The chain uses TRBV7-2 and TRBJ2-6; 8 nucleotides agree with TRBD1. This CDR3 contains 16 residues. The V and J ends lost 7 bases and 0 bases, in that order; junction bases with no gene match: 5. The germline V gene has CDR1 SGHTA and CDR2 FQGNSA. The CDR3 sequence: CASTETGVSGANVLTF. The CDR3 coding sequence is TGTGCCAGCACCGAGACAGGGGTCTCTGGGGCCAACGTCCTGACTTTC.

CDR3 residues: CASIPLAAGEYQETQYF. CDR3 bases: TGTGCCAGCATCCCGCTCGCGGCAGGGGAGTACCAAGAGACCCAGTACTTC. The V call is TRBV2, the J call TRBJ2-5, with D possibly matching TRBD1 (6 bases). CDR1 is SNHLY, CDR2 FYNNEI, per germline. V lost 7 bases to trimming and J lost 0 bases, with 21 bases between them. The CDR3 has 17 amino acids.

The genes are TRBV27 and TRBJ2-3; TRBD1 is a possible D gene (6 bases). Germline V gene sequence: CDR1 MNHEY, CDR2 SMNVEV (reference sequence). Between the trimmed V and J ends, which lost 2 bases and 1 base, there was a span of 10 bases. The CDR3 is made up of 15 amino acids. DNA of the CDR3: TGTGCCAGCAGTTTAATTGGGGGCGGCACAGATACGCAGTATTTT. Protein sequence: CASSLIGGGTDTQYF.

This clone appeared a single time. V usage is TRBV18 and J usage is TRBJ2-1; 10 nucleotides agree with TRBD1. Unmatched junction bases numbered 13, after V lost 3 bases and J lost 5 bases. This CDR3 region has 18 residues. Germline CDR1 KGHSH, CDR2 LQKENI. In nucleotides, the CDR3 is TGTGCCAGCTCACCCCAAACATCCGGGACAGGGGCAGACAATGAGCAGTTCTTC. Amino acid sequence: CASSPQTSGTGADNEQFF.

The V gene is TRBV19, the J gene TRBJ1-4; unclear D gene. Trimming took 7 bases from V and 0 from J, leaving 12 bases between them. The CDR3 has 15 amino acids. CDR1 and CDR2 from the germline V gene are LNHDA and SQIVND (reference sequence). As DNA, the CDR3 is TGTGCCAGTAAACATGAAATTGCAACTAATGAAAAACTGTTTTTT. Translated, it gives CASKHEIATNEKLFF.

The chain couples TRBV28 to TRBJ1-4; tentatively, D is TRBD1 (5 bases). V lost 7 bases and J 4 bases, leaving 19 bases between the germline ends. Germline V gives CDR1 MDHEN, CDR2 SYDVKM. There are 16 residues in the CDR3. CDR3 DNA: TGTGCCAGCACTAAACCCCGGGGGGGGATTAATGAAAAACTGTTTTTT. Its protein product is CASTKPRGGINEKLFF. The whole variable domain, filled in from reference TRBV28 and TRBJ1-4, reads DVKVTQSSRYLVKRTGEKVFLECVQDMDHENMFWYRQDPGLGLRLIYFSYDVKMKEKGDIPEGYSVSREKKERFSLILESASTNQTSMYLCASTKPRGGINEKLFFGSGTQLSVL.

The chain carries TRBV4-2 and TRBJ2-3, with TRBD2 identical over 7 bases. V lost 7 bases to trimming and J lost 1 base; unmatched junction nucleotides: 11. Germline CDR1 reads LGHNA; CDR2 reads YNFKEQ. CDR3 length equals 16 residues. The CDR3 reads CASTLGGGEGTDTQYF. In DNA, the CDR3 is TGTGCCAGCACCCTGGGGGGAGGGGAGGGCACAGATACGCAGTATTTT.

The chain links TRBV5-1 to TRBJ2-3; the match to TRBD2 covers 10 bases. Germline loops: CDR1 SGHRS, CDR2 YFSETQ. Trimming cost V 4 bases and J 1 base; bases outside gene matches: 9. The CDR3 totals 17 residues. The CDR3 DNA reads TGCGCCAGCAGCGGAGTTAGCGGGAGGACCCGCACAGATACGCAGTATTTT. It specifies CASSGVSGRTRTDTQYF. The whole variable domain, filled in from reference TRBV5-1 and TRBJ2-3, reads KAGVTQTPRYLIKTRGQQVTLSCSPISGHRSVSWYQQTPGQGLQFLFEYFSETQRNKGNFPGRFSGRQFSNSRSEMNVSTLELGDSALYLCASSGVSGRTRTDTQYFGPGTRLTVL.